Shown below are 16 T cell receptor beta chains from a single sample sequenced in a study of blood T cell repertoires in COVID-19. TCRdb's table, derived via immunoSEQ multiplex PCR, lists solely in-frame clones and lacks some. The profile covers some 250,000 clones, with around 86% appearing a single time and 1.5% to 2% taken by the ten largest. Sequencing used peripheral blood. Receptors were obtained from a man in his thirties or forties who had recovered from COVID-19.

The chain recombines TRBV10-3 with TRBJ2-1; perhaps TRBD2 as D (6 bases). The CDR3 has 13 residues. Trimming took off 6 bases at V and 11 bases at J, with 17 bases between the two ends. Germline CDR1 ENHRY, CDR2 SYGVKD. CDR3 residues: CAIRSGDPPQQFF. For the CDR3, the DNA is TGTGCCATCAGATCGGGAGACCCCCCCCAGCAGTTCTTC.

The rearrangement links TRBV5-4 to TRBJ2-2; 7 positions agree with TRBD1. With V trimmed by 0 bases and J by 7 bases, 3 bases remained unmatched. The length of the CDR3 is 14 residues. Germline loops: CDR1 SGHNT, CDR2 YYREEE (reference sequence). This CDR3 reads CASSLETGIGELFF. The CDR3 DNA reads as TGTGCCAGCAGCTTGGAGACAGGGATCGGGGAGCTGTTTTTT.

The chain uses TRBV5-6 and TRBJ1-2; tentatively, D is TRBD1 (6 bases). Germline assignment: CDR1 SGHDT and CDR2 YYEEEE. The CDR3 consists of 16 residues. Trimming shortened V by 4 bases and J by 7 bases, and 23 bases separated the two germline ends. CDR3 amino acids: CASSSMKKQGRGGYTF. The CDR3 region has the DNA TGTGCCAGCAGCAGTATGAAAAAACAGGGTAGAGGTGGCTACACCTTC.

The chain joins TRBV7-7 to TRBJ1-5; D gene unclear. Per the germline V gene, CDR1 is SSHAT and CDR2 is FNYEAQ (reference sequence). CDR3 length: 13 amino acids. The V end lost 5 bases, the J end lost 4 bases, and 9 bases lay between the germline ends. The DNA for the CDR3 is TGTGCCAGCAGCCTGGCCCTTAATCAGCCCCAGCATTTT. Its translation is CASSLALNQPQHF. The full variable domain, rest sourced from reference TRBV7-7 and TRBJ1-5, is GAGVSQSPRYKVTKRGQDVTLRCDPISSHATLYWYQQALGQGPEFLTYFNYEAQPDKSGLPSDRFSAERPEGSISTLTIQRTEQRDSAMYRCASSLALNQPQHFGDGTRLSIL.

This clone was seen once. The chain couples TRBV5-1 to TRBJ2-1; 8 bases line up with TRBD1. From germline, CDR1 is SGHRS and CDR2 YFSETQ. This CDR3 is built from 14 residues. The V and J ends lost 3 bases and 10 bases, in that order; junction bases with no gene match: 9. CDR3 region: CASSSGQVEGEQFF. The DNA for the CDR3 is TGCGCCAGCAGCTCGGGACAGGTTGAGGGGGAGCAGTTCTTC. Complete variable domain (other parts from reference TRBV5-1 and TRBJ2-1): KAGVTQTPRYLIKTRGQQVTLSCSPISGHRSVSWYQQTPGQGLQFLFEYFSETQRNKGNFPGRFSGRQFSNSRSEMNVSTLELGDSALYLCASSSGQVEGEQFFGPGTRLTVL.

V usage is TRBV27 and J usage is TRBJ1-6; 9 bases are shared with TRBD1. The CDR3 extends over 15 amino acids. Germline CDR1 is MNHEY and CDR2 is SMNVEV (reference sequence). V was pared by 6 bases and J by 9 bases, with 9 bases of the junction left unmatched. Written as DNA, the CDR3 is TGTGCCAGCAGCCCTGTGACAGGGGGTGTTTCACCCCTCCACTTT. It translates to CASSPVTGGVSPLHF.

The gene calls are TRBV5-1 and TRBJ2-1, with 7 positions matching TRBD1. V lost 3 bases, J lost 3 bases, and 9 bases stayed unmatched. CDR3 length: 16 residues. CDR1 is SGHRS and CDR2 is YFSETQ in the germline V gene. For the CDR3, the DNA is TGCGCCAGCAGCTGGGGTCGGACAGGAGTCTACAATGAGCAGTTCTTC. Residues: CASSWGRTGVYNEQFF.

V usage is TRBV6-6 and J usage is TRBJ1-6; no clear D gene. CDR1 and CDR2 (germline): MNHNY, SVGAGI (reference sequence). The CDR3 is made up of 19 amino acids. Trimming removed 6 bases at V and 9 bases at J, with 30 bases between. The CDR3 coding sequence is TGTGCCAGCAGCTTCCTCGGAGGAAAGGGTCGGGTGGCAATTTCACCCCTCCACTTT. The encoded protein is CASSFLGGKGRVAISPLHF.

J is TRBJ1-4 and V is TRBV19, with D maybe TRBD1 (6 bases). Per germline, CDR1 LNHDA and CDR2 SQIVND (reference sequence). The V gene lost 5 bases and the J gene lost 2 bases, with 15 bases spanning the gap. The CDR3 runs 16 residues. The CDR3: CASSRGGIATNEKLFF. The CDR3 coding sequence is TGTGCCAGTAGTCGGGGGGGCATCGCGACTAATGAAAAACTGTTTTTT.

This clone has a count of ten or more. The chain has TRBV5-1 and TRBJ2-1, with D possibly TRBD1 on 6 matching bases. CDR1 SGHRS and CDR2 YFSETQ come from the germline V gene. V dropped 4 bases and J dropped 4 bases, with 12 bases sitting between them. This CDR3 contains 14 residues. The CDR3 spells CASSARGQYNEQFF. DNA of the CDR3: TGCGCCAGCAGCGCCCGTGGACAGTACAATGAGCAGTTCTTC. Full variable domain (rest looked up from reference TRBV5-1 and TRBJ2-1): KAGVTQTPRYLIKTRGQQVTLSCSPISGHRSVSWYQQTPGQGLQFLFEYFSETQRNKGNFPGRFSGRQFSNSRSEMNVSTLELGDSALYLCASSARGQYNEQFFGPGTRLTVL.

The V gene is TRBV14, the J gene TRBJ2-2, with a weak D call TRBD1 (6 bases). The V and J ends lost 7 bases and 2 bases respectively, with 11 bases between them. This CDR3 spans 14 amino acids. Per the germline V gene, CDR1 is SGHDN and CDR2 is FVKESK. DNA of the CDR3: TGTGCCAGCAAACAGGGCTACAACACCGGGGAGCTGTTTTTT. Its protein is CASKQGYNTGELFF.

V gene TRBV6-5 combines with J gene TRBJ1-5; 9 bases align to TRBD1. Germline CDR1 and CDR2: MNHEY and SVGAGI. CDR3 size: 11 residues. The V gene end was trimmed by 6 bases and the J gene end by 15 bases; junction bases not matched to a gene: 6. The CDR3 loop reads CASRGQGLLHF. CDR3 in DNA: TGTGCCAGCAGGGGACAGGGCCTTTTGCATTTT.

V and J are TRBV5-6 and TRBJ2-1; D uncertain. V lost 3 bases and J 0 bases, leaving 7 bases between the germline ends. Germline values: CDR1 SGHDT, CDR2 YYEEEE. The CDR3 has 14 residues. The DNA of the CDR3 is TGTGCCAGCAGCTCGCTCAGCTCCTACAATGAGCAGTTCTTC. This gives the protein CASSSLSSYNEQFF. The variable domain in full, completed from reference TRBV5-6 and TRBJ2-1, reads DAGVTQSPTHLIKTRGQQVTLRCSPKSGHDTVSWYQQALGQGPQFIFQYYEEEERQRGNFPDRFSGHQFPNYSSELNVNALLLGDSALYLCASSSLSSYNEQFFGPGTRLTVL.

V usage is TRBV6-6 and J usage is TRBJ1-2; 9 positions agree with TRBD1. The CDR3 runs to 15 residues. The germline V gene encodes CDR1 MNHNY and CDR2 SVGAGI (reference sequence). V shed 2 bases, J shed 7 bases, and the junction held 8 bases outside the gene matches. As DNA, the CDR3 is TGTGCCAGCAGTTACACCGGACAGGGGCCCGCTGGCTACACCTTC. Translation gives CASSYTGQGPAGYTF.

The rearrangement links TRBV10-3 to TRBJ2-2, with D possibly matching TRBD1 (6 bases). V was clipped by 8 bases and J by 1 base, with 8 bases between them. Germline V gene data show CDR1 as ENHRY and CDR2 as SYGVKD. There are 13 residues in the CDR3. The CDR3 nucleotides are TGTGCCATCTCCAGGGGGAACACCGGGGAGCTGTTTTTT. Translated: CAISRGNTGELFF.

This clone was picked up a small number of times. The gene calls are TRBV2 and TRBJ2-3; possible D gene TRBD2, 6 bases. Trimming pared 4 bases from V and 5 bases from J, leaving 16 bases between. The germline CDR1 and CDR2 sequences are SNHLY and FYNNEI. This CDR3 is 15 amino acids long. CDR3 region: CASSAGTHRLDTQYF. The DNA of the CDR3 is TGTGCCAGCAGTGCCGGGACTCACCGGTTAGATACGCAGTATTTT.